This TCR beta chain was identified during a study of blood T cell repertoires in COVID-19 (dated by TCRdb to the early 2020s). Study-wide context: Samples covering the acute and convalescent phases of COVID-19 were provided by collaborators in the United States, Italy and Spain. The material from the prospective study consisted of cDNA or gDNA derived from T cells, B-cell-depleted T cells, or PBMCs. The dataset comprised deeply sampled blood TCRbeta repertoires from subjects exposed to, actively infected with, or recovered from COVID-19. The repertoires were released in a freely available public database meant as a resource for research on the immune response to SARS-CoV-2. The samples were drawn from two sources: the first 160 participants of the ongoing ImmuneRACE study, and 950 to 1,500 subjects contributed by 6 global collaborators. The sample metadata nearly always contained a de-identified subject ID, COVID-19 status, age in years and sex. Where available, HLA class I and class II types were obtained from metadata supplied by the sample provider rather than from assay-based typing. Broader findings and caveats from the paper: Clinical and demographic metadata were provided uncurated, with the amount varying by source and participant.

In the prospective study, participants were roughly 18 to 100 years old, resided in about two dozen geographic areas of the United States, and were enrolled through a virtual design. In the prospective study, cohorts were assigned on the basis of participant-reported clinical history obtained from a screening survey and a study questionnaire. Exposed participants had been in contact, within 2 weeks of entering the study, with a person who had a PCR-confirmed or clinician-diagnosed case of COVID-19. In the prospective study, whole blood, serum and a nasopharyngeal or oropharyngeal swab were collected from each participant by mobile phlebotomists. Prospective study participants could optionally give additional blood draws and questionnaires over an approximately two-month period. Before DNA extraction, blood samples from the prospective study were shipped at room temperature or frozen. TCRbeta CDR3 regions were amplified from genomic DNA by means of the immunoSEQ Assay, a bias-controlled multiplex PCR. As for the authors' bioinformatics: Nucleated cell counts per sample were estimated from amplification of reference gene primers within the assay. Sequence reads were collapsed and filtered to measure the absolute abundance of every unique TCRbeta CDR3 rearrangement. For each sample, productive Simpson clonality was calculated as the square root of Simpson's diversity index over productive rearrangements. TCRdb provides this immuneACCESS table in a form limited to in-frame rearrangements. Some clones are lacking; in checked studies, under half of them reflect an unresolved V gene, and why the rest are absent is not known. V and J calls and clone size are those listed in that table; D and trimming were worked out from the DNA. The sample yields 350,000 to 450,000 clones; roughly 92% were counted once. Of the sample, roughly 0.9% is held by the ten largest clones.

Germline trimming amounts to 1 base on V and 6 bases on J, with 5 as the count of junction bases outside the gene matches. The germline V gene (reference sequence) supplies CDR1 SEHNR and CDR2 FQNEAQ. The CDR3 runs 14 residues from the cysteine to the phenylalanine. Only CDR3 DNA remains: 42 bases, in frame from the first base. About this clone itself: Its antigen is still unknown. No base qualities exist here, and no much larger clone lies one base off it.

The receptor comes from a woman aged 40-49 years who had been exposed to COVID-19. Sample: PBMCs or T cells enriched from blood (not recorded which). The chain uses TRBV7-9 and TRBJ1-2; 7 central bases correspond to TRBD1. The nucleotide sequence reads as follows: TGTGCCAGCAGCTTAGTCGATAGGGGGCATGGCTACACCTTC. This yields the protein CASSLVDRGHGYTF. Joined to the reference TRBV7-9 and TRBJ1-2 proteins, this CDR3 gives the full variable domain: DTGVSQNPRHKITKRGQNVTFRCDPISEHNRLYWYRQTLGQGPEFLTYFQNEAQLEKSRLLSDRFSAERPKGSFSTLEIQRTEQGDSAMYLCASSLVDRGHGYTFGSGTRLTVV.